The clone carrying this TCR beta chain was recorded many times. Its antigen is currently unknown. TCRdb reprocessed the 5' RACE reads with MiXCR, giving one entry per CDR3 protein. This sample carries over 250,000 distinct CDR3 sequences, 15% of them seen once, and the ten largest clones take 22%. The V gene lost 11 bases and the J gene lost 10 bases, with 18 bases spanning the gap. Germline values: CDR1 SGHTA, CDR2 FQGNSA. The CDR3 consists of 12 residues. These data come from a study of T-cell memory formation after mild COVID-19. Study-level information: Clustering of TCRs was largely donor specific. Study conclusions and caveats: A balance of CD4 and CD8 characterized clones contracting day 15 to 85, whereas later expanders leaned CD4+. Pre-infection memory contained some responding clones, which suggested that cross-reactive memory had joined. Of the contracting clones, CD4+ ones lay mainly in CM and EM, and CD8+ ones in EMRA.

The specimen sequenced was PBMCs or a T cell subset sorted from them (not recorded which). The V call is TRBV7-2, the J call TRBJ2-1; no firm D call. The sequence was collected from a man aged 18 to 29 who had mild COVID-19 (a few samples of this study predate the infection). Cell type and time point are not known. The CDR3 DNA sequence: TGTGCCGGATCCGGGCCCCAGGCCGAGCAGTTCTTC. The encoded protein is CAGSGPQAEQFF.